One T cell receptor beta chain is described in this entry. Its antigen is currently unknown. The sample is drawn from a study of T-cell reconstitution after alpha-beta-depleted transplantation in children. Preparation of the TCRbeta library involved a method that used unique molecular identifiers. Each CDR3 protein is one row after TCRdb ran MiXCR on the PCR reads. Seen here are about 980,000 distinct CDR3 sequences, roughly 29% observed once, and the top ten hold about 28%. Study findings and constraints: Most T-cell counts and diversity one year after the transplant came from T cells that were newly produced. Reportedly, roughly two months post-transplant, alpha-beta T cells arose from several hundred expanded graft clones. High day-60 TCRbeta diversity in some patients came from surviving recipient T cells and thymic progenitors.

This CDR3 is built from 16 residues. Germline values: CDR1 MNHEY, CDR2 SVGEGT. With V trimmed by 5 bases and J by 4 bases, 9 bases remained unmatched. This sample comprised PBMCs, mostly from graft donor cells, obtained 360 days after TCRalphabeta/CD19-depleted stem cell transplant. V and J are TRBV6-2 or TRBV6-3 and TRBJ2-2; TRBD1 matches at 8 bases. The sequence came from a boy in the first two years of life who had a stem cell transplant for SCID, so the T cells may come from the graft donor. DNA for the CDR3: TGTGCCAGCAGTCGCCAGGGGGCGTGGAGCACCGGGGAGCTGTTTTTT. This codes for CASSRQGAWSTGELFF.